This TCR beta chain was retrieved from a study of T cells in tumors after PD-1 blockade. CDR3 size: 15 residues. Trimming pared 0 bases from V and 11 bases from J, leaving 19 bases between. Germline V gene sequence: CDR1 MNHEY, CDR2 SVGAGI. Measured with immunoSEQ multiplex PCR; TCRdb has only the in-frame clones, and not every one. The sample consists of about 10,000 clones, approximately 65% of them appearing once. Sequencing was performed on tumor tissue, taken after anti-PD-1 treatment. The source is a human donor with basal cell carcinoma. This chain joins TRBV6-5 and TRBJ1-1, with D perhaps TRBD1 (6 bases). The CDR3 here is CASSYSRGGGIGAFF. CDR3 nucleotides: TGTGCCAGCAGTTACTCGAGAGGAGGGGGTATAGGCGCTTTCTTT.